This T cell receptor (beta chain) derives from a study of identical twins. Of note for this clonotype: Antigen specificity is unknown.

With template switching, a universal primer site was added, and the cDNA carried unique molecular identifiers. TCRdb ran MiXCR on the 5' RACE reads and lists one entry per CDR3 protein. The sample contains about 250,000 distinct CDR3 sequences, about 8.5% of which appear only once. V lost 5 bases and J lost 12, with 19 bases in between. This CDR3 is 14 amino acids long. The germline V gene has CDR1 SGHVS and CDR2 FNYEAQ. Study observations and caveats: Fewer insertions marked abundant cord blood beta clonotypes; young adult naive trended weakly, memory not at all. Beta out-of-frame twin sharing showed a weaker excess.

The same sample was also studied in work on yellow fever vaccine responses in identical twins.

The material sequenced was CD8+ T cells sorted from blood. The chain uses TRBV7-6 and TRBJ1-4; possibly TRBD1 for D (5 bases). The sequence was obtained from a woman aged 18-29 years in good health. The CDR3 here is CASSPDSPSLELFF. The CDR3, as DNA: TGTGCCAGCAGCCCTGACAGCCCCAGTCTCGAACTGTTTTTT.